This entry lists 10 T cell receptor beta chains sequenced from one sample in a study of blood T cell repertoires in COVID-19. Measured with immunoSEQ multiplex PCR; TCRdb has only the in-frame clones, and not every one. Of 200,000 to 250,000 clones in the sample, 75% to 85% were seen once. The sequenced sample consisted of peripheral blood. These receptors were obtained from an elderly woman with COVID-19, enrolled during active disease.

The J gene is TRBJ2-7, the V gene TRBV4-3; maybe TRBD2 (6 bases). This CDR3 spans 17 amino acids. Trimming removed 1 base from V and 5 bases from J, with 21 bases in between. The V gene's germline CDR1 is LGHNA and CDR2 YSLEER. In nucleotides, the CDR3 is TGCGCCAGCAGCCAAGCGCCCCCGGGGAGTGGAGGGAACGAGCAGTACTTC. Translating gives CASSQAPPGSGGNEQYF.

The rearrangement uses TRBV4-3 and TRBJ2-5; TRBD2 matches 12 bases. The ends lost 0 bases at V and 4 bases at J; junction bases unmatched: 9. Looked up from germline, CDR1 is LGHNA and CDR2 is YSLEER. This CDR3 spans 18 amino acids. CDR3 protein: CASSQDLPTSGSPETQYF. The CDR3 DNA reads TGCGCCAGCAGCCAAGATCTTCCGACTAGCGGGAGTCCAGAGACCCAGTACTTC.

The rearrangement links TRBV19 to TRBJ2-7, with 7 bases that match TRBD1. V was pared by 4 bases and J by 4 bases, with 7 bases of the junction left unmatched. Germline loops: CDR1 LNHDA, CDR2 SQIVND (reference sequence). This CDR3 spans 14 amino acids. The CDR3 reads CASSTPGQLYEQYF. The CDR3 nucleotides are TGTGCCAGTAGTACGCCGGGACAGCTATACGAGCAGTACTTC.

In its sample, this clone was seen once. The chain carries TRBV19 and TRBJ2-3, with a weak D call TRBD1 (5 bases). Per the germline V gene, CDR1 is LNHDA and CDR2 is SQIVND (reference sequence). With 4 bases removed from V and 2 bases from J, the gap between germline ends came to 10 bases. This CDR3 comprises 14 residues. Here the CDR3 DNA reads TGTGCCAGTAGTAAGAAGGGGTCCACAGATACGCAGTATTTT. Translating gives CASSKKGSTDTQYF.

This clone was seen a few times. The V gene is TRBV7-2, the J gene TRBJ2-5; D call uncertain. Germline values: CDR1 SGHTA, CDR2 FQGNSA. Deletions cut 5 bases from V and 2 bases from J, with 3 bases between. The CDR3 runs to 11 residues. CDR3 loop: CASSIQETQYF. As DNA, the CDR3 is TGTGCCAGCAGCATACAAGAGACCCAGTACTTC.

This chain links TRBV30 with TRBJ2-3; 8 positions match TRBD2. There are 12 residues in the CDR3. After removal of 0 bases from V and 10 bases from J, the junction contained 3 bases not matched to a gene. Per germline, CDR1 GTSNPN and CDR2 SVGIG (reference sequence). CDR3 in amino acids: CAWSVPGGPQYF. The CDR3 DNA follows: TGTGCCTGGAGTGTACCGGGAGGGCCGCAGTATTTT.

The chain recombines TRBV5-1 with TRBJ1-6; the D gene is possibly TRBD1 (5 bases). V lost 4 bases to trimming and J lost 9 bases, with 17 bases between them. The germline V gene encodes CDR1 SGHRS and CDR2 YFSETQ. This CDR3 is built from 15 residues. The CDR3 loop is CASSPLGGGGSPLHF. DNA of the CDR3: TGCGCCAGCAGCCCATTGGGGGGTGGAGGTTCACCCCTCCACTTT.

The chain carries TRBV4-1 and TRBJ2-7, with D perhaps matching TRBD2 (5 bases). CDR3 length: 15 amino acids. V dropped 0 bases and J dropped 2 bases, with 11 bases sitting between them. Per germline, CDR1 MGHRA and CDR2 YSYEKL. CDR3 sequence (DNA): TGCGCCAGCAGCCAAGATCCCGGGGTGACCTACGAGCAGTACTTC. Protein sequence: CASSQDPGVTYEQYF.

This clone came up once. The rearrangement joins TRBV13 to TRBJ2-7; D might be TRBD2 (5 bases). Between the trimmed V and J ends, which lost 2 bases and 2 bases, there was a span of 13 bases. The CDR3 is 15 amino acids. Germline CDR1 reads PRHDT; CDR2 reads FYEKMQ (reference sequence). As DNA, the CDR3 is TGTGCCAGCAGCTTACGGACTCAGCCCCCCTACGAGCAGTACTTC. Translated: CASSLRTQPPYEQYF.

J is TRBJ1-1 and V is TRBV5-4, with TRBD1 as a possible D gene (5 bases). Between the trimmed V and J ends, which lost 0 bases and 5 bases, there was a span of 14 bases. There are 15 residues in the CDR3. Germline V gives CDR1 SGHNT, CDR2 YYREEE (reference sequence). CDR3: CASSLESRSGTEAFF. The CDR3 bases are TGTGCCAGCAGCTTGGAGAGTAGATCAGGGACTGAAGCTTTCTTT.